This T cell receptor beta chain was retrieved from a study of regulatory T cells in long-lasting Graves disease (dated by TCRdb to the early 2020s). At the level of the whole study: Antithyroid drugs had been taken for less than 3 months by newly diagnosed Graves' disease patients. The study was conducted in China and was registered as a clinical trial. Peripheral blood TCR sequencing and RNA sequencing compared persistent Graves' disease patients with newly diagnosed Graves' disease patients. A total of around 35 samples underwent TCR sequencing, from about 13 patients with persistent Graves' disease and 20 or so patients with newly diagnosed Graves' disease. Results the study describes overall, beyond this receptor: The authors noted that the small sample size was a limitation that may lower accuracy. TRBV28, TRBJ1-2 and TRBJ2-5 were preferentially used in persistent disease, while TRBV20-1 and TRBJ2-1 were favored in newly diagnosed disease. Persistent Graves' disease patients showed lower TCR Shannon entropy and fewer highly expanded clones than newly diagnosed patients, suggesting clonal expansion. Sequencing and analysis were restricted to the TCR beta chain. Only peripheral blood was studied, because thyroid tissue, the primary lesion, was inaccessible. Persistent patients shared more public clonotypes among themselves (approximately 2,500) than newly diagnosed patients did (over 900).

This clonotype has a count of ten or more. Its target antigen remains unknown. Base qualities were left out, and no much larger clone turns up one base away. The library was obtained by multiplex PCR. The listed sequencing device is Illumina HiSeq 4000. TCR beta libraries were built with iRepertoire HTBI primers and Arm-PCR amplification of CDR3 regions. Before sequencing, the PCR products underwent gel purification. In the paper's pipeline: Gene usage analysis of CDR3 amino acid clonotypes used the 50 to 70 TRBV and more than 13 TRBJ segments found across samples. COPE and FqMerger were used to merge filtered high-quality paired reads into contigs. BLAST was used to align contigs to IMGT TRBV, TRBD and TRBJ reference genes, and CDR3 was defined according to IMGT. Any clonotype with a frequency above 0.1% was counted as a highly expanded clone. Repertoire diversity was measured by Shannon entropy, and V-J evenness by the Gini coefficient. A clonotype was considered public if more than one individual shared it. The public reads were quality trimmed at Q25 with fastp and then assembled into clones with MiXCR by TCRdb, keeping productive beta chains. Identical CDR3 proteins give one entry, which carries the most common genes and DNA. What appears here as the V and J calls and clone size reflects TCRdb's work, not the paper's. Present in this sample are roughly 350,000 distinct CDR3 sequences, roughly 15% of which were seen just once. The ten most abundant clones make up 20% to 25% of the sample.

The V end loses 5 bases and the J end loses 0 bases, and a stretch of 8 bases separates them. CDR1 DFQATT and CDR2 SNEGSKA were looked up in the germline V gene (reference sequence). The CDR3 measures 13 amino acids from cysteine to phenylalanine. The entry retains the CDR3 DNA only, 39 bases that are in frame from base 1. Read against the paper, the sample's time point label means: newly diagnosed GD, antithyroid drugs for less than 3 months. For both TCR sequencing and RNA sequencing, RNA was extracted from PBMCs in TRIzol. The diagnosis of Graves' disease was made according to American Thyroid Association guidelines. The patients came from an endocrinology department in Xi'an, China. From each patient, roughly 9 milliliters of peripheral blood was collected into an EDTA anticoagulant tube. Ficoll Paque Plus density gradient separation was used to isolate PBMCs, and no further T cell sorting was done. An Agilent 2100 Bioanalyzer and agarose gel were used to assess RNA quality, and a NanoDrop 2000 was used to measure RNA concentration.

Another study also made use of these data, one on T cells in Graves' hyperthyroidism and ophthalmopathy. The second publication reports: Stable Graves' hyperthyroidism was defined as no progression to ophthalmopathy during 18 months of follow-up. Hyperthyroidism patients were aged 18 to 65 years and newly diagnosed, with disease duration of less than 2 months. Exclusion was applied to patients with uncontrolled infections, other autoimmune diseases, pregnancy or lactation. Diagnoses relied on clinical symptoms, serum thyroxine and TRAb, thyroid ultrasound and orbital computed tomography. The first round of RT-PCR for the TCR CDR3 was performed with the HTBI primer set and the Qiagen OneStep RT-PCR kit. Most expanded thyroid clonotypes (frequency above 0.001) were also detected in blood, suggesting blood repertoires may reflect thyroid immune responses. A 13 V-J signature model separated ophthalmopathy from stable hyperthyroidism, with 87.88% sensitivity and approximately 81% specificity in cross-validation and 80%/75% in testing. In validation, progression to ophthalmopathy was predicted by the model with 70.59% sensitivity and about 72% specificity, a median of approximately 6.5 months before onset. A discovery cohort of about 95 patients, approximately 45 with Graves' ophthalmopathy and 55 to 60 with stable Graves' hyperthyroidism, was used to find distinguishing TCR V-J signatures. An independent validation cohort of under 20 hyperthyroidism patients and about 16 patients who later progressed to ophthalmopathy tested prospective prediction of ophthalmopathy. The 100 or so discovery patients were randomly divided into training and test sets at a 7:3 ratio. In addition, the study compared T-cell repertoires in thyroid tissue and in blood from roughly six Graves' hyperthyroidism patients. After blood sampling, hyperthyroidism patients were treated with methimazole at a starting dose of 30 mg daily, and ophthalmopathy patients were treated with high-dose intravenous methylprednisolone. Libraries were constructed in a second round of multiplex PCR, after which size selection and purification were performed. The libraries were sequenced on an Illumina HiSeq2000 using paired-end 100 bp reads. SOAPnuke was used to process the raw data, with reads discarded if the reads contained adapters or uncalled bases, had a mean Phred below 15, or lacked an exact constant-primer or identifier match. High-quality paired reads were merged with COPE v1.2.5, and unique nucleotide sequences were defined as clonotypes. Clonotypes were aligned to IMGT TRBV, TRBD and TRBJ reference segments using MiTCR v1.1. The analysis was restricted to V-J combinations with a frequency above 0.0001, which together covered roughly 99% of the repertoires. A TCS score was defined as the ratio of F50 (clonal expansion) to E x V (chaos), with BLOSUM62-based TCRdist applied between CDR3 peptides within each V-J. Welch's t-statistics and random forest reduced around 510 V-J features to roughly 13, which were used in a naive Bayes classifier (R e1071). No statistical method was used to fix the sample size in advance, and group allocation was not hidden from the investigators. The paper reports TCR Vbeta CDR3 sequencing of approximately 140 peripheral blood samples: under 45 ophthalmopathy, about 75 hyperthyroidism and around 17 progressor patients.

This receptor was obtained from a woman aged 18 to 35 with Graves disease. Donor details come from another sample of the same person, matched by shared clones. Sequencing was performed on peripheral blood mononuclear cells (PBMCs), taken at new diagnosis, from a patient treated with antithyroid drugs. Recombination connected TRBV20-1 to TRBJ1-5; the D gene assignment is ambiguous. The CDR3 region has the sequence CSAVGYSNQPQHF. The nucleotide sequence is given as TGCAGTGCTGTGGGGTATAGCAATCAGCCCCAGCATTTT.